Listed below are T cell receptor beta chains from one sample, sequenced in a study of T cell responses to AZD1222 COVID-19 vaccine. Clones were read by immunoSEQ multiplex PCR, and TCRdb kept only the in-frame ones, dropping some. The sample has about 76,000 clones; roughly nine tenths are singletons. Sequences were derived from peripheral blood, sampled on day 0 of AZD1222 vaccination. The source of these receptors is an adult in good health. CDR3s include the opening cysteine and the closing phenylalanine or tryptophan. A D gene is named only where the DNA matches it firmly. The size entry is marked missing in some rows and otherwise reads once, few, many or a size class.

CDR3nt | CDR3aa | j_gene | abundance | len | v_gene | d_gene
TGTGCCAGTACGGGAGCAACTAATGAAAAACTGTTTTTT | CASTGATNEKLFF | TRBJ1-4 | - | 13 | TRBV19 | -
TGTGCCAGCAGCCGGGGACAGACCCTCCACTTT | CASSRGQTLHF | TRBJ1-6 | - | 11 | TRBV6-5 | TRBD1
TGTGCCAGCCCCCCGGGGGACGGGGACTCTGGGGCCAACGTCCTGACTTTC | CASPPGDGDSGANVLTF | TRBJ2-6 | - | 17 | TRBV19 | -
TGTGCCTGGAGTGTATTTGTGGCGCCGGGAGCCGCATACAATGAGCAGTTCTTC | CAWSVFVAPGAAYNEQFF | TRBJ2-1 | - | 18 | TRBV30 | -
TGTGCCAGCAGCTTAAGTAAGGCCCTCGTGGGAGCTTTCTTT | CASSLSKALVGAFF | TRBJ1-1 | - | 14 | TRBV11-3 | -
TGTGCCAGCAGCTTAGGAGGGACAGGGGCTTTATTT | CASSLGGTGALF | TRBJ1-1 | - | 12 | TRBV11-1 | TRBD1
TGCGCCAGCAGCCAAGGTAGGGGTCGCTCCTACGAGCAGTACTTC | CASSQGRGRSYEQYF | TRBJ2-7 | once | 15 | TRBV4-3 | -
TGTGCCAGCAGCTCGGGACGGCCACAAAGGAAGGACACCATATATTTT | CASSSGRPQRKDTIYF | TRBJ1-3 | once | 16 | TRBV11-3 | -
TGTGCCAGCAGCTTAGCGGATGAGCAGTTCTTC | CASSLADEQFF | TRBJ2-1 | - | 11 | TRBV13 | -
TGTGCCAGCATGGCCCCCGCTAACTATGGCTACACCTTC | CASMAPANYGYTF | TRBJ1-2 | - | 13 | TRBV2 | -
TGTGCCAGCAGCTCCTCTTCCGGTGGTGAGCAGTTCTTC | CASSSSSGGEQFF | TRBJ2-1 | - | 13 | TRBV11-3 | -
TGTGCCAGCAGTGAAGTGTCCGGGAGGCAAACCTACGAGCAGTACTTC | CASSEVSGRQTYEQYF | TRBJ2-7 | - | 16 | TRBV6-1 | TRBD2
TGTGCCAGCAGTTACTTTCAGGGCGGGGAGCAGTACTTC | CASSYFQGGEQYF | TRBJ2-7 | - | 13 | TRBV6-5 | -
TGTGCCAGCAGCTTGGAGCGGGTCTACAATGAGCAGTTCTTC | CASSLERVYNEQFF | TRBJ2-1 | - | 14 | TRBV11-2 | -
TGTGCCAGCAGCTACGGGACGGTTCCCTACGAGCAGTACTTC | CASSYGTVPYEQYF | TRBJ2-7 | once | 14 | TRBV6-5 | -
TGTGCCAGTAGTATCGTAGGAGCTAATGAAAAACTGTTTTTT | CASSIVGANEKLFF | TRBJ1-4 | - | 14 | TRBV19 | -
TGCGCCAGCAGCTTGCGGACAGCGAACACCGGGGAGCTGTTTTTT | CASSLRTANTGELFF | TRBJ2-2 | - | 15 | TRBV5-1 | -
TGTGCCAGCAGCTCCTGGACAGGGCTCTCTGGGGCCAACGTCCTGACTTTC | CASSSWTGLSGANVLTF | TRBJ2-6 | - | 17 | TRBV11-3 | TRBD1
TGTGCCAGCGGATATTCCGTGAACACTGAAGCTTTCTTT | CASGYSVNTEAFF | TRBJ1-1 | few | 13 | TRBV7-3 | -
TGTGCCAGCAGCCAAGGGGGCGACGGAAACTATGGCTACACCTTC | CASSQGGDGNYGYTF | TRBJ1-2 | - | 15 | TRBV3-1/TRBV3-2 | -
TGTGCCTGGAGACCGGCCGGGGATGGCTATGGCTACACCTTC | CAWRPAGDGYGYTF | TRBJ1-2 | - | 14 | TRBV30 | -
TGTGCCAGCAGCGGGACAGAAACGGCCAACACTGAAGCTTTCTTT | CASSGTETANTEAFF | TRBJ1-1 | - | 15 | TRBV4-2 | TRBD1
TGTGCCAGCAGCCCAGAGGTGCGGGACACCCGAGCTTATCCCTACGAGCAGTACTTC | CASSPEVRDTRAYPYEQYF | TRBJ2-7 | - | 19 | TRBV7-3 | -
TGTGCCAGCAGTTACTCGTGGTCGACCCCGGAGACCCAGTACTTC | CASSYSWSTPETQYF | TRBJ2-5 | - | 15 | TRBV6-5 | -
TGTGCCAGCAGTTTAGGAACTAACTATGGCTACACCTTC | CASSLGTNYGYTF | TRBJ1-2 | - | 13 | TRBV28 | -
TGCAGTGCTATTGACCAAACGGGAGGAGATACGCAGTATTTT | CSAIDQTGGDTQYF | TRBJ2-3 | - | 14 | TRBV20-1 | TRBD2
TGTGCCAGCAGCTTAGCGCTGAGGGGGGGCTCCTACGAGCAGTACTTC | CASSLALRGGSYEQYF | TRBJ2-7 | - | 16 | TRBV7-8 | -
TGTGCCAGCAGGGAACCGGGACAGGGGAACACCGGGGAGCTGTTTTTT | CASREPGQGNTGELFF | TRBJ2-2 | - | 16 | TRBV6-1 | TRBD1
TGCAGCACCAGGACGGACGAAAATCAGCCCCAGCATTTT | CSTRTDENQPQHF | TRBJ1-5 | - | 13 | TRBV29-1 | -
TGTGCCAGTAGGTCGACAGGGACGGAGACCCAGTACTTC | CASRSTGTETQYF | TRBJ2-5 | - | 13 | TRBV19 | TRBD1
TGTGCCAGCAGCTTAGACAGGGACCATGGCTACACCTTC | CASSLDRDHGYTF | TRBJ1-2 | - | 13 | TRBV7-2 | -
TGTGCCAGCAGCCCAGCGTACGAGCAGTACTTC | CASSPAYEQYF | TRBJ2-7 | - | 11 | TRBV7-2 | -
TGTGCCAGCAGCTTATCGAGCCCGGGGTATGAGCAGTTCTTC | CASSLSSPGYEQFF | TRBJ2-1 | - | 14 | TRBV7-8 | -
TGTGCCTGGAGTGTAGGTGACAGGGTCTCACCCCTCCACTTT | CAWSVGDRVSPLHF | TRBJ1-6 | - | 14 | TRBV30 | TRBD1
TGTGCCTGGAGTGGGACAGGGGCGAACACTGAAGCTTTCTTT | CAWSGTGANTEAFF | TRBJ1-1 | - | 14 | TRBV30 | TRBD1
TGCGCCAGCAGCTTAGTAGCGGGCTTCTACGAGCAGTACTTC | CASSLVAGFYEQYF | TRBJ2-7 | - | 14 | TRBV5-1 | TRBD2
TGTGCCAGCAGCCAAGATCAATACAGGAACACAGATACGCAGTATTTT | CASSQDQYRNTDTQYF | TRBJ2-3 | - | 16 | TRBV3-1/TRBV3-2 | -
TGTGCCAGCAGCTCACCAGCTAGCGGGAGGGGCAATGAGCAGTTCTTC | CASSSPASGRGNEQFF | TRBJ2-1 | once | 16 | TRBV28 | TRBD2
TGTGCCAGCTCCCGAGGGGGAGGCAGATCCTACGAGCAGTACTTC | CASSRGGGRSYEQYF | TRBJ2-7 | once | 15 | TRBV9 | -
TGTGCCACCAGCAGAATCAACAGGGGTCCAGATACGCAGTATTTT | CATSRINRGPDTQYF | TRBJ2-3 | - | 15 | TRBV15 | TRBD1
TGTGCCAGCCACGGACCAGGGCGGATCACTGAAGCTTTCTTT | CASHGPGRITEAFF | TRBJ1-1 | - | 14 | TRBV28 | -
TGTGCCAGCAGCTTAGTCGCGACTTCAGAGACCCAGTACTTC | CASSLVATSETQYF | TRBJ2-5 | - | 14 | TRBV11-3 | -
TGTGCCAGCAGCTTAGAACAGGGGAGCTCCTATAATTCACCCCTCCACTTT | CASSLEQGSSYNSPLHF | TRBJ1-6 | - | 17 | TRBV7-9 | TRBD1
TGTGCCAGCAGTTACTCCGGGACAGCTTACGAGCAGTACTTC | CASSYSGTAYEQYF | TRBJ2-7 | once | 14 | TRBV6-2/TRBV6-3 | TRBD1
TGTGCCAGCAGTTACGTGGACAGGGACGCCAAAAACATTCAGTACTTC | CASSYVDRDAKNIQYF | TRBJ2-4 | once | 16 | TRBV6-5 | TRBD1
TGTGCCAGCAGTCCGGTAGGGAGTGGTACCGGGGAGCTGTTTTTT | CASSPVGSGTGELFF | TRBJ2-2 | - | 15 | TRBV6-5 | -
TGTGCCAGCAGCGGAGGGACCTACAATGAGCAGTTCTTC | CASSGGTYNEQFF | TRBJ2-1 | - | 13 | TRBV6-6 | -